This entry features one TCR beta chain sequence. Antigen: not known. This sample was taken from a study of CD8+ T cells in alopecia areata. Turning to the study itself: Severity of treated patients was scored by affected scalp percentage. Study conclusions and caveats: Higher clonality and more expanded CD8+ clones appeared in lesional than normal scalp. A large proportion of expanded lesional clones were detected persisting in scalp and blood during tofacitinib.

The treatment denotes: oral pan-JAK inhibitor, 5-10 mg twice daily. From PBMCs, CD4+ and CD8+ T cells were sorted. The authors extracted RNA and reverse transcribed it into cDNA as the sequencing template. Produced via immunoSEQ multiplex PCR; TCRdb's table is partial and in-frame only. The table lists around 210,000 clones, around 66% of them singletons, with around 4% in the top ten. The origin of this receptor is a human donor with alopecia areata. The specimen was CD4+ T cells sorted from blood, collected at week 4, from a patient treated with tofacitinib.

The CDR3 is CSVRGTYNSPLHF. As DNA, the CDR3 is TGCAGCGTTCGCGGGACGTATAATTCACCCCTCCACTTT. J is TRBJ1-6 and V is TRBV29-1, with a weak D call TRBD1 (5 bases). The V end was cut by 5 bases, the J end by 4 bases, with 9 bases between. The CDR3 has 13 amino acids. The V gene's germline CDR1 is SQVTM and CDR2 ANQGSEA.